The 9 T cell receptor beta chains below all came from one sample that was sequenced in a study of blood T cells in healthy people across ages. For the second PCR, which ran for about 7 to 11 cycles, a sample-barcoded 5' primer and a J-beta primer mix were used. TCRdb ran MiXCR on the 5' RACE reads and lists one entry per CDR3 protein. Here the sample spans over 600,000 distinct CDR3 sequences, more than 55% being singletons. Sequencing was carried out using blood. Receptor source: a man aged 40-55 years in good health.

V usage is TRBV3-1 and J usage is TRBJ1-2; perhaps TRBD1 as D (6 bases). The CDR3 consists of 17 residues. CDR1 LGHDT and CDR2 YNNKEL come from the germline V gene (reference sequence). Trimming removed 4 bases at V and 2 bases at J, with 20 bases between. The DNA for the CDR3 is TGTGCCAGCAGCCCAACCCCTTCAGGGGAGGAGAACTATGGCTACACCTTC. Its protein product is CASSPTPSGEENYGYTF.

CDR3 nucleotide sequence: TGTGCCAGCAGTTCGATTGGTACCGAGACCCAGTACTTC. This translates into CASSSIGTETQYF. The genes are TRBV12-3 or TRBV12-4 and TRBJ2-5, with unresolved D. CDR3 length: 13 amino acids. Trimming removed 4 bases at V and 5 bases at J, with 11 bases between.

This clonotype has just one count. The V and J genes are TRBV20-1 and TRBJ2-4; the D gene is possibly TRBD1 (5 bases). TRBJ2-7 matches the DNA end more closely, so the J call is doubtful. Germline V gene data show CDR1 as DFQATT and CDR2 as SNEGSKA (reference sequence). CDR3 length: 15 amino acids. The CDR3 nucleotides read TGCAGTGCTAGAGATACCGCAGGGCGACGCTACGAGCAGTACTTC. This sequence encodes CSARDTAGRRYEQYF.

The chain is built from TRBV29-1 and TRBJ2-7, with 11 positions matching TRBD2. CDR3 size: 16 residues. The V gene end was trimmed by 4 bases and the J gene end by 1 base; junction bases not matched to a gene: 9. Germline V gives CDR1 SQVTM, CDR2 ANQGSEA. The CDR3 here is CSVGGTSGARSYEQYF. The CDR3 DNA follows: TGCAGCGTTGGTGGGACTAGCGGCGCGCGGTCCTACGAGCAGTACTTC.

This chain uses TRBV25-1 with TRBJ2-3; no clear D gene. This CDR3 comprises 14 residues. The ends were cut back, 3 bases at V and 6 bases at J, with 13 bases in the middle. Germline-derived CDR1 and CDR2 are MGHDK and SYGVNS. DNA for the CDR3: TGTGCCAGCAGTGAGTATGTTAGGCCGGATACGCAGTATTTT. Residues: CASSEYVRPDTQYF.

Worth noting for this clonotype: This may stem from a read error, because a much larger clone lies one nucleotide away. The chain uses TRBV6-2 or TRBV6-3 and TRBJ2-7, with D uncertain. The J call may be mistaken, given a closer DNA end match to TRBJ2-5. Germline assignment: CDR1 MNHEY and CDR2 SVGEGT. The CDR3 loop spans 13 amino acids. For the CDR3, the DNA is TGTGCCAACAGCTACGTGGGCCGGGAGACCCAGTACTTC. Amino acid sequence: CANSYVGRETQYF.

The chain links TRBV11-3 to TRBJ2-5, with D possibly being TRBD1 (5 bases). Deletions cut 2 bases from V and 2 bases from J, with 24 bases between. Germline V gene sequence: CDR1 SGHNT, CDR2 YENEEA. The CDR3 is 19 residues long. CDR3 region: CASSLISRGPGRAQETQYF. The CDR3 DNA reads as TGTGCCAGCAGCTTAATTTCGCGTGGACCCGGCAGGGCTCAAGAGACCCAGTACTTC.

This clonotype came up a few times. The chain carries TRBV4-2 and TRBJ2-4; 10 bases map to TRBD2. Germline V gene data show CDR1 as LGHNA and CDR2 as YNFKEQ. V lost 1 base and J lost 3; bases outside the gene matches: 3. The CDR3 loop spans 16 amino acids. The CDR3, as DNA: TGTGCCAGCAGCCAAGGGACTAGCGGAGGCAAAAACATTCAGTACTTC. It codes for CASSQGTSGGKNIQYF.

The chain joins TRBV29-1 to TRBJ2-7, with 11 bases that match TRBD2. The CDR3 totals 16 residues. With 6 bases clipped from V and 4 bases from J, the junction kept 14 bases outside the gene matches. The germline V gene has CDR1 SQVTM and CDR2 ANQGSEA. The CDR3 is CSVGEALAGVRYEQYF. The CDR3 region has the DNA TGCAGCGTGGGAGAGGCACTAGCGGGAGTTCGATACGAGCAGTACTTC.